Shown below are 27 T cell receptor beta chains from a single sample sequenced in a study of blood T cell repertoires in COVID-19. Assay: immunoSEQ multiplex PCR; the TCRdb copy retains only in-frame clones and omits some. The table shows approximately 210,000 clones, with less than 90% occurring only once. The sequenced sample was peripheral blood. These receptors all come from a young man with active or convalescent COVID-19.

This clone occurred a few times. The chain recombines TRBV29-1 with TRBJ2-7; 7 nucleotides line up with TRBD1. The CDR3 sequence is 14 residues long. Germline values: CDR1 SQVTM, CDR2 ANQGSEA. Trimming at V came to 6 bases and at J to 0 bases, leaving 8 bases not matched to a gene. The CDR3 region is CSVHRGQSSYEQYF. CDR3 nucleotide sequence: TGCAGCGTCCACAGGGGACAAAGCTCCTACGAGCAGTACTTC.

The table lists this clone with a few counts. The V gene is TRBV23-1, the J gene TRBJ1-2; D remains ambiguous. TRBV23-1 counts as an open reading frame of uncertain function. The CDR3 has 13 amino acids. V gave up 0 bases and J gave up 6 bases, with 8 bases separating them. As DNA, the CDR3 is TGCGCCAGCAGTCAATCGGATAGCGATGGCTACACCTTC. Its protein is CASSQSDSDGYTF.

The chain is built from TRBV24-1 and TRBJ1-1; D not certain. Germline V gives CDR1 KGHDR, CDR2 SFDVKD. This CDR3 has 12 amino acids. With 5 bases removed from V and 1 base from J, the gap between germline ends came to 4 bases. Here the CDR3 DNA reads TGTGCCACCAGTGCAGGGAACACTGAAGCTTTCTTT. It translates to CATSAGNTEAFF.

V is TRBV7-2 and J is TRBJ2-7, with TRBD2 matching 9 bases. The ends lost 3 bases at V and 3 bases at J; junction bases unmatched: 6. This CDR3 comprises 15 residues. Germline-derived CDR1 and CDR2 are SGHTA and FQGNSA. Written as DNA, the CDR3 is TGTGCCAGCAGCTTTGGGGCTAGCGGGAACTACGAGCAGTACTTC. Translation: CASSFGASGNYEQYF.

The chain combines TRBV28 with TRBJ1-5, with 8 bases matching TRBD1. The CDR3 is made up of 15 amino acids. The trim removed 8 bases at V and 7 bases at J, leaving 13 bases unmatched. The germline CDR1 and CDR2 sequences are MDHEN and SYDVKM. CDR3 nucleotides: TGTGCCAGCTCATCCCTCCGGGCAGGGGGCCAGCCCCAGCATTTT. Translation: CASSSLRAGGQPQHF.

This clone was seen more than once but under ten times. The chain carries TRBV4-1 and TRBJ1-1, with a possible D match to TRBD1 (5 bases). The CDR3 loop spans 14 amino acids. V gave up 3 bases and J gave up 2 bases, with 10 bases separating them. Germline V gene sequence: CDR1 MGHRA, CDR2 YSYEKL. This CDR3 is CASSHQGYNTEAFF. In DNA form, the CDR3 reads TGCGCCAGCAGCCACCAGGGATACAACACTGAAGCTTTCTTT.

The chain combines TRBV5-1 with TRBJ1-4; 7 bases match TRBD1. CDR1 and CDR2 from the germline V gene are SGHRS and YFSETQ. The length of the CDR3 is 14 residues. With V trimmed by 7 bases and J by 7 bases, 10 bases remained unmatched. CDR3 DNA: TGCGCCAGCTGGACCGGGACAGTCAGTGAAAAACTGTTTTTT. It encodes CASWTGTVSEKLFF. Supplemented by reference TRBV5-1 and TRBJ1-4, the full variable domain reads KAGVTQTPRYLIKTRGQQVTLSCSPISGHRSVSWYQQTPGQGLQFLFEYFSETQRNKGNFPGRFSGRQFSNSRSEMNVSTLELGDSALYLCASWTGTVSEKLFFGSGTQLSVL.

This clone came up a few times. V is TRBV28 and J is TRBJ1-5; the D is unclear. V was pared by 5 bases and J by 0 bases, with 11 bases between. Germline CDR1 is MDHEN and CDR2 is SYDVKM. The CDR3 contains 15 residues. CDR3 coding DNA: TGTGCCAGCAGTCCCCCTTACGGTAGCAATCAGCCCCAGCATTTT. This sequence encodes CASSPPYGSNQPQHF.

V gene TRBV4-2 combines with J gene TRBJ1-6; a weak D match, TRBD1 (5 bases). Germline lookup yields CDR1 LGHNA and CDR2 YNFKEQ. V shed 0 bases and J shed 9 bases, with 15 bases lying between them. The CDR3 sequence is 16 residues long. Here the CDR3 DNA reads TGTGCCAGCAGCCAAGAGGGCGATTCGGGGGGTTCACCCCTCCACTTT. Amino acid sequence: CASSQEGDSGGSPLHF.

This chain joins TRBV5-6 and TRBJ1-6, with D possibly TRBD1 on 6 matching bases. Looked up from germline, CDR1 is SGHDT and CDR2 is YYEEEE. V lost 0 bases, J lost 10 bases, and 17 bases lay in between. The CDR3 spans 16 residues. The CDR3 loop is CASSLEARGSGSPLHF. Here the CDR3 DNA reads TGTGCCAGCAGCTTGGAGGCCAGGGGATCAGGGTCACCCCTCCACTTT.

V usage is TRBV6-4 and J usage is TRBJ2-3, with 9 positions matching TRBD1. The CDR3 loop spans 15 amino acids. Germline V gene data show CDR1 as MRHNA and CDR2 as SNTAGT. The trim removed 2 bases at V and 3 bases at J, leaving 3 bases unmatched. This chain's CDR3 is CASSDGTGITDTQYF. DNA for the CDR3: TGTGCCAGCAGTGACGGGACAGGGATAACAGATACGCAGTATTTT.

In this sample, this clone turned up once. This chain joins TRBV5-1 and TRBJ2-1; D may be TRBD1 (6 bases). V shed 1 base and J shed 1 base, with 15 bases lying between them. The CDR3 is 17 amino acids. Per the germline V gene, CDR1 is SGHRS and CDR2 is YFSETQ. CDR3 in DNA: TGCGCCAGCAGCTTGAATTATCAGGGGTTGTCCTACAATGAGCAGTTCTTC. Protein product: CASSLNYQGLSYNEQFF.

The rearrangement links TRBV4-3 to TRBJ1-2; TRBD1 matches 9 bases. The CDR3 is made up of 16 amino acids. With V trimmed by 1 base and J by 5 bases, 8 bases remained unmatched. The V gene's germline CDR1 is LGHNA and CDR2 YSLEER. CDR3 protein: CASSQGEGQGGYGYTF. In nucleotides, the CDR3 is TGCGCCAGCAGCCAAGGGGAGGGACAGGGAGGATATGGCTACACCTTC.

This clone was picked up one time. The rearrangement uses TRBV29-1 and TRBJ2-1, with 8 nucleotides matching TRBD1. CDR3 length: 12 amino acids. The J segment lost 9 bases and the V segment lost 6 bases, leaving 7 bases of the junction unmatched. Germline V gives CDR1 SQVTM, CDR2 ANQGSEA. Here the CDR3 reads CSVLPGQVEQFF. Written as DNA, the CDR3 is TGCAGCGTCCTCCCGGGACAGGTTGAGCAGTTCTTC.

The chain couples TRBV3-1 (or the pseudogene TRBV3-2) to TRBJ2-7, with D perhaps matching TRBD2 (5 bases). V lost 0 bases and J 3 bases, leaving 9 bases between the germline ends. Germline V CDR1 and CDR2: LGHDT, YNNKEL (reference sequence). The CDR3 runs 14 residues. The DNA for the CDR3 is TGTGCCAGCAGCCAAGACCTAGCAGTCTACGAGCAGTACTTC. Encoded protein: CASSQDLAVYEQYF.

The rearrangement uses TRBV28 and TRBJ2-3, with D perhaps matching TRBD2 (6 bases). V was cut by 6 bases and J by 0 bases, with 10 bases left in between. CDR1 and CDR2 (germline): MDHEN, SYDVKM. The CDR3 contains 14 residues. In DNA, the CDR3 is TGTGCCAGCAGGGGGGGAGTGAGCACAGATACGCAGTATTTT. Protein product: CASRGGVSTDTQYF. Full variable domain (missing parts from reference TRBV28 and TRBJ2-3): DVKVTQSSRYLVKRTGEKVFLECVQDMDHENMFWYRQDPGLGLRLIYFSYDVKMKEKGDIPEGYSVSREKKERFSLILESASTNQTSMYLCASRGGVSTDTQYFGPGTRLTVL.

The V call is TRBV6-6, the J call TRBJ1-4; D gene uncertain. The CDR3 extends over 12 amino acids. Trimming pared 8 bases from V and 7 bases from J, leaving 11 bases between. Germline V gives CDR1 MNHNY, CDR2 SVGAGI (reference sequence). The CDR3 here is CASSTGSEKLFF. CDR3 nucleotides: TGTGCCAGCTCCACCGGGAGTGAAAAACTGTTTTTT.

The chain carries TRBV28 and TRBJ2-7; 8 bases line up with TRBD1. CDR3 size: 11 residues. V trimming: 7 bases; J trimming: 6 bases; junction bases outside the gene matches: 2. CDR1 and CDR2 from the germline V gene are MDHEN and SYDVKM. The CDR3 nucleotides are TGTGCCAGCACAGGGGGCACCGAGCAGTACTTC. It specifies CASTGGTEQYF.

This chain joins TRBV9 and TRBJ2-1; weak D call: TRBD1 (7 bases). Trimming stripped 3 bases from V and 8 bases from J, with 15 bases between. CDR3 length: 14 residues. Germline CDR1 and CDR2: SGDLS and YYNGEE. CDR3 protein: CASSEGQGGDEQFF. Here the CDR3 DNA reads TGTGCCAGCAGCGAGGGGCAGGGGGGCGATGAGCAGTTCTTC.

The rearrangement links TRBV24-1 to TRBJ2-2, with D perhaps matching TRBD1 (5 bases). V dropped 9 bases and J dropped 4 bases, with 14 bases sitting between them. In germline, CDR1 is KGHDR, CDR2 SFDVKD. This CDR3 region has 14 residues. Here the CDR3 reads CATAGHRSTGELFF. The CDR3, as DNA: TGTGCCACCGCCGGACACAGGTCCACCGGGGAGCTGTTTTTT.

The chain recombines TRBV2 with TRBJ1-6; 11 bases fit TRBD1. This CDR3 contains 15 residues. Trimming at V came to 7 bases and at J to 5 bases, leaving 4 bases not matched to a gene. Germline V lookup: CDR1 SNHLY, CDR2 FYNNEI. The DNA for the CDR3 is TGTGCCAGCAAGGGACAGGGGGTGAATAATTCACCCCTCCACTTT. Protein sequence: CASKGQGVNNSPLHF.

The chain recombines TRBV18 with TRBJ1-1; D not certain. Trimming removed 6 bases from V and 1 base from J, with 9 bases in between. CDR1 KGHSH and CDR2 LQKENI come from the germline V gene. This CDR3 spans 13 amino acids. This CDR3 reads CASSLSGNTEAFF. The CDR3 region has the DNA TGTGCCAGCTCCCTCAGTGGGAACACTGAAGCTTTCTTT.

This clone has only a few counts. The chain uses TRBV19 and TRBJ2-3, with TRBD1 as a possible D gene (5 bases). The germline CDR1 and CDR2 sequences are LNHDA and SQIVND (reference sequence). This CDR3 has 13 amino acids. Between the trimmed V and J ends, which lost 3 bases and 6 bases, there was a span of 10 bases. The CDR3 sequence: CASSIVQGDTQYF. The CDR3 DNA reads TGTGCCAGTAGTATCGTCCAGGGCGATACGCAGTATTTT.

In its sample, this clone was seen a few times. CDR3 in amino acids: CASSLDEYNEQFF. For the CDR3, the DNA is TGTGCCAGCAGCTTGGATGAGTACAATGAGCAGTTCTTC. The chain carries TRBV5-5 and TRBJ2-1; D is unclear. CDR1 SGHKS and CDR2 YYEKEE come from the germline V gene (reference sequence). This CDR3 contains 13 residues. V lost 0 bases to trimming and J lost 4 bases, with 5 bases between them.

The CDR3 spells CASSPSRVAQYF. The DNA for the CDR3 is TGTGCCAGCAGTCCCTCCCGGGTTGCGCAGTATTTT. The V gene is TRBV6-4, the J gene TRBJ2-3; unclear D gene. V lost 5 bases and J 10 bases, leaving 13 bases between the germline ends. The CDR3 length is 12 residues. The germline V gene encodes CDR1 MRHNA and CDR2 SNTAGT.

The genes are TRBV3-1 (or the pseudogene TRBV3-2) and TRBJ1-6; no clear D gene. The CDR3 loop spans 16 amino acids. Germline-derived CDR1 and CDR2 are LGHDT and YNNKEL (reference sequence). V lost 4 bases, J lost 7 bases, and 17 bases lay in between. CDR3 residues: CASSPLAVQPNSPLHF. Here the CDR3 DNA reads TGTGCCAGCAGCCCCTTGGCGGTACAACCGAATTCACCCCTCCACTTT.

For the CDR3, the DNA is TGTGCCAGCAGTTCCTTTCCGGGACAGCTATCACGAACCGGCAATGAGCAGTTCTTC. This sequence encodes CASSSFPGQLSRTGNEQFF. The chain carries TRBV28 and TRBJ2-1; 7 nucleotides agree with TRBD1. Trimming at V came to 4 bases and at J to 6 bases, leaving 21 bases not matched to a gene. This CDR3 spans 19 amino acids. Per the germline V gene, CDR1 is MDHEN and CDR2 is SYDVKM.